This T cell receptor (beta chain) was sequenced for a study of T cells in Graves' hyperthyroidism and ophthalmopathy. Germline V gene data show CDR1 as KGHDR and CDR2 as SFDVKD. This CDR3 has 15 residues. The V end lost 7 bases, the J end lost 0 bases, and 14 bases lay between the germline ends. The study's findings and limits: Ophthalmopathy, which appeared later, was predicted by the model a median about 6 months before onset.

Under 3 months was the duration of disease in ophthalmopathy patients, who also had a Clinical Activity Score of at least 3 and a NOSPECS grade of at least 4. Together with thyroid ultrasound, orbital computed tomography, serum thyroxine and TRAb, clinical symptoms were used for diagnoses. There were TCR beta CDR3 regions amplified from RNA transcripts. First-round RT-PCR of the TCR CDR3 relied on the HTBI primer set. MiXCR, run by TCRdb on the multiplex PCR reads, gives a single entry per CDR3 protein. The sample shows fewer than 650,000 distinct CDR3 sequences, roughly 14% of them seen only once. In this sample, this clonotype turned up many times. The antigen remains unidentified.

Material: blood. The genes are TRBV24-1 and TRBJ2-5; D remains ambiguous. The TCR originated in a woman aged 40-49 years with Graves' ophthalmopathy. In DNA form, the CDR3 reads TGTGCCACCAGCGCCGCGGCCAAGTACCAAGAGACCCAGTACTTC. This gives the protein CATSAAAKYQETQYF.